The 29 T cell receptor beta chains below come from one sample, sequenced in a study of blood T cell repertoires in COVID-19. Assay used: immunoSEQ multiplex PCR; TCRdb lists only in-frame clones, some missing. The sample has 200,000 to 250,000 clones; around 83% are singletons. The sequencing input was peripheral blood. The receptor source for this set is a man aged 40-55 years with acute or convalescent COVID-19.

V usage is TRBV6-1 and J usage is TRBJ1-2; D might be TRBD1 (5 bases). The CDR3 loop spans 16 amino acids. The germline V and J ends were trimmed by 3 bases and 6 bases, with 20 bases remaining between them. Germline V CDR1 and CDR2: MNHNS, SASEGT. The CDR3 loop reads CASSEVDGGAGHGYTF. The CDR3 nucleotides are TGTGCCAGCAGTGAGGTCGACGGTGGGGCAGGGCATGGCTACACCTTC.

This chain uses TRBV7-2 with TRBJ2-7; D uncertain. The V gene lost 5 bases and the J gene lost 1 base, with 9 bases spanning the gap. Germline CDR1 and CDR2: SGHTA and FQGNSA. CDR3 size: 13 residues. CDR3 region: CASSPSVSYEQYF. The CDR3, as DNA: TGTGCCAGCAGCCCATCGGTTTCCTACGAGCAGTACTTC.

Here the CDR3 DNA reads TGTGCCAGCAGTTATGCCGGGACAGGGGGCGCCGATGATGGCTACACCTTC. Translating it yields CASSYAGTGGADDGYTF. The chain links TRBV6-2 or TRBV6-3 to TRBJ1-2; 12 bases are shared with TRBD1. This CDR3 comprises 17 residues. Germline lookup yields CDR1 MNHEY and CDR2 SVGEGT. V gave up 3 bases and J gave up 6 bases; unmatched junction bases: 11.

This chain connects TRBV7-9 to TRBJ1-1, with a tentative D call TRBD1 (5 bases). Germline V gene lookup returns CDR1 SEHNR and CDR2 FQNEAQ (reference sequence). The CDR3 sequence is 13 residues long. The V gene lost 6 bases and the J gene lost 1 base, with 9 bases spanning the gap. CDR3 loop: CASSTGPNTEAFF. CDR3 DNA sequence: TGTGCCAGCAGTACAGGACCGAACACTGAAGCTTTCTTT.

CDR3 protein: CASSQDLGVRAFF. The CDR3 nucleotides are TGCGCCAGCAGCCAAGATCTAGGAGTCCGGGCTTTCTTT. The rearrangement joins TRBV4-3 to TRBJ1-1; D is undetermined. This CDR3 region has 13 residues. V lost 0 bases to trimming and J lost 11 bases, with 13 bases between them. CDR1 is LGHNA and CDR2 is YSLEER in the germline V gene.

This clone was observed a single time. The chain employs TRBV15 and TRBJ1-1; TRBD1 might be the D (6 bases). The V and J ends lost 1 base and 1 base respectively, with 7 bases between them. Per germline, CDR1 LNHNV and CDR2 YYDKDF (reference sequence). This CDR3 comprises 14 residues. The chain's CDR3 is CATSRVTGNTEAFF. The CDR3 bases are TGTGCCACCAGCAGAGTGACAGGGAACACTGAAGCTTTCTTT.

V usage is TRBV12-3 or TRBV12-4 and J usage is TRBJ1-2, with a weak D call TRBD1 (5 bases). The CDR3 runs to 13 residues. V lost 6 bases and J 7 bases, leaving 15 bases between the germline ends. The CDR3 DNA sequence: TGTGCCAGCAGGATCCGGGACTTACCTGGCTACACCTTC. This codes for CASRIRDLPGYTF.

The chain combines TRBV9 with TRBJ1-3, with D perhaps TRBD1 (5 bases). V lost 4 bases to trimming and J lost 3 bases, with 14 bases between them. The CDR3 loop spans 15 amino acids. Germline loops: CDR1 SGDLS, CDR2 YYNGEE. The CDR3 spells CASSTEGMVGNTIYF. CDR3 sequence (DNA): TGTGCCAGCAGCACGGAGGGGATGGTTGGAAACACCATATATTTT.

With respect to this clone: Other DNA sequences within the sample encode an identical CDR3. This chain uses TRBV7-9 with TRBJ1-1; unclear D gene. CDR3 length: 13 residues. CDR1 SEHNR and CDR2 FQNEAQ come from the germline V gene (reference sequence). Trimming stripped 6 bases from V and 3 bases from J, with 11 bases between. The CDR3 DNA reads as TGTGCCAGCAGTTTTCGAGAGGACACTGAAGCTTTCTTT. It yields the protein CASSFREDTEAFF.

The chain combines TRBV5-1 with TRBJ1-2; 9 nucleotides match TRBD1. The germline CDR1 and CDR2 sequences are SGHRS and YFSETQ. This CDR3 has 15 residues. V was pared by 4 bases and J by 2 bases, with 6 bases of the junction left unmatched. This CDR3 reads CASSEGQGGNYGYTF. The CDR3 DNA is TGCGCCAGCAGCGAGGGACAGGGTGGGAACTATGGCTACACCTTC. Supplemented by reference TRBV5-1 and TRBJ1-2, the full variable domain reads KAGVTQTPRYLIKTRGQQVTLSCSPISGHRSVSWYQQTPGQGLQFLFEYFSETQRNKGNFPGRFSGRQFSNSRSEMNVSTLELGDSALYLCASSEGQGGNYGYTFGSGTRLTVV.

The chain is built from TRBV5-1 and TRBJ2-2; D perhaps matches TRBD2 (5 bases). Germline CDR1 SGHRS, CDR2 YFSETQ. V lost 0 bases to trimming and J lost 4 bases, with 13 bases between them. The CDR3 covers 16 residues. This CDR3 reads CASSLDGPRGTGELFF. As DNA, the CDR3 is TGCGCCAGCAGCTTGGATGGTCCCCGGGGCACCGGGGAGCTGTTTTTT.

For this clone: This CDR3 is missing its conserved last phenylalanine or tryptophan, likely due to a read error. Because the CDR3's place on the DNA is in doubt, the DNA is left out and the CDR3 is given as listed by TCRdb. This sequence joins TRBV5-8 and TRBJ1-2; TRBD1 was called by the table and not checked on the DNA. Germline CDR1 and CDR2: SGHTS and YDEGEE. The CDR3 sequence runs 11 residues, both termini included. This chain's CDR3 is CASSFTPGQAA.

The DNA for the CDR3 is TGTGCCAGCAGCCTTGGAGGAAGCTCCTACGAGCAGTACTTC. Its translation is CASSLGGSSYEQYF. The J gene is TRBJ2-7, the V gene TRBV6-2 or TRBV6-3, with D possibly TRBD2 on 5 matching bases. Germline CDR1 reads MNHEY; CDR2 reads SVGEGT. Deletions cut 6 bases from V and 0 bases from J, with 12 bases between. This CDR3 spans 14 amino acids.

V gene TRBV28 combines with J gene TRBJ1-2; 11 bases map to TRBD1. The CDR3 is 17 amino acids. With V trimmed by 7 bases and J by 4 bases, 14 bases remained unmatched. In germline, CDR1 is MDHEN, CDR2 SYDVKM. Here the CDR3 reads CASILGTGGVSSYGYTF. CDR3 DNA sequence: TGTGCCAGCATTCTGGGGACAGGGGGAGTCTCTAGCTATGGCTACACCTTC.

This chain links TRBV28 with TRBJ1-2; D perhaps matches TRBD1 (5 bases). Per germline, CDR1 MDHEN and CDR2 SYDVKM. Deletions cut 1 base from V and 4 bases from J, with 10 bases between. This CDR3 contains 14 residues. The CDR3, as DNA: TGTGCCAGCAGTTTATTGGAGACAGCCTATGGCTACACCTTC. Its translation is CASSLLETAYGYTF.

This clone occurred a few times. The rearrangement links TRBV12-5 to TRBJ1-2; D not resolved. The V and J ends lost 0 bases and 5 bases respectively, with 7 bases between them. The CDR3 contains 13 residues. Germline V gene sequence: CDR1 LGHNT, CDR2 FRNRAP. This CDR3 is CASGLVPGYGYTF. The CDR3 DNA follows: TGTGCTAGTGGTTTGGTCCCCGGTTATGGCTACACCTTC.

The chain has TRBV21-1 and TRBJ2-3; the DNA was not compared with TRBD2, the D call given in the table. TRBV21-1 is flagged as a pseudogene. CDR3 length: 14 residues. The CDR3 is CASSKGETSGGTLF. CDR3 sequence (DNA): TGTGCCAGCAGCAAAGGCGAGACTAGCGGGGGGACACTTTTT.

The chain recombines TRBV30 with TRBJ1-3; D is ambiguous. Per germline, CDR1 GTSNPN and CDR2 SVGIG (reference sequence). The CDR3 spans 13 residues. Trimming removed 1 base at V and 4 bases at J, with 8 bases between. CDR3 DNA sequence: TGTGCCTGGAGTGGACTTTCGGGAAACACCATATATTTT. Its translation is CAWSGLSGNTIYF.

The rearrangement links TRBV7-2 to TRBJ1-3; no definite D call. V lost 5 bases to trimming and J lost 2 bases, with 10 bases between them. Germline CDR1 is SGHTA and CDR2 is FQGNSA. CDR3 length: 14 residues. The CDR3 nucleotides are TGTGCCAGCAGCCCGGAGAGAGCTGGAAACACCATATATTTT. It codes for CASSPERAGNTIYF. The complete variable domain, with remaining parts taken from reference TRBV7-2 and TRBJ1-3, reads GAGVSQSPSNKVTEKGKDVELRCDPISGHTALYWYRQSLGQGLEFLIYFQGNSAPDKSGLPSDRFSAERTGGSVSTLTIQRTQQEDSAVYLCASSPERAGNTIYFGEGSWLTVV.

The chain recombines TRBV30 with TRBJ1-2; 7 nucleotides align to TRBD1. CDR3 length: 13 amino acids. Per the germline V gene, CDR1 is GTSNPN and CDR2 is SVGIG (reference sequence). Trimming removed 3 bases from V and 4 bases from J; junction bases left unmatched: 5. Here the CDR3 reads CAWRAPGGYGYTF. CDR3 DNA sequence: TGTGCCTGGAGGGCTCCAGGGGGCTATGGCTACACCTTC.

The chain is built from TRBV7-2 and TRBJ2-7, with a possible D match to TRBD2 (6 bases). The CDR3 is 14 residues long. CDR1 and CDR2 from the germline V gene are SGHTA and FQGNSA. Trimming removed 5 bases from V and 0 bases from J, with 11 bases in between. CDR3 coding DNA: TGTGCCAGCAGCACCGGGAGAGGCTCCTACGAGCAGTACTTC. It encodes CASSTGRGSYEQYF.

The J gene is TRBJ1-2, the V gene TRBV29-1; unclear D gene. The ends were cut back, 7 bases at V and 2 bases at J, with 14 bases in the middle. Germline V gene data show CDR1 as SQVTM and CDR2 as ANQGSEA. CDR3 size: 13 residues. As DNA, the CDR3 is TGCAGCGCTGGCCTTCGGGAAAACTATGGCTACACCTTC. Protein product: CSAGLRENYGYTF.

This chain joins TRBV2 and TRBJ1-1; unclear D gene. The ends were cut back, 7 bases at V and 0 bases at J, with 15 bases in the middle. CDR3 size: 15 residues. Germline CDR1 SNHLY, CDR2 FYNNEI. DNA for the CDR3: TGTGCCAGCACGAGGGCAGCTTCTATGAACACTGAAGCTTTCTTT. Its translation is CASTRAASMNTEAFF.

This clone has a count of ten or more. The V and J genes are TRBV4-2 and TRBJ2-6, with 11 bases fitting TRBD1. Losses at the gene ends were 4 bases for V and 3 bases for J; bases not matched to a gene: 5. Germline values: CDR1 LGHNA, CDR2 YNFKEQ. This CDR3 has 17 residues. CDR3 DNA: TGTGCCAGCAGCCCTTCGGACAGGGGGCTTGGGGCCAACGTCCTGACTTTC. Its translation: CASSPSDRGLGANVLTF.

The rearrangement joins TRBV3-1 (or the pseudogene TRBV3-2) to TRBJ2-3; D ambiguous. Germline V gene sequence: CDR1 LGHDT, CDR2 YNNKEL (reference sequence). Deletions cut 0 bases from V and 8 bases from J, with 9 bases between. CDR3 size: 13 residues. CDR3 region: CASSQERQVTQYF. In DNA form, the CDR3 reads TGTGCCAGCAGCCAAGAACGGCAGGTTACGCAGTATTTT.

The V call is TRBV6-5, the J call TRBJ1-2, with TRBD1 matching over 7 bases. Germline V gene data show CDR1 as MNHEY and CDR2 as SVGAGI. This CDR3 is built from 13 residues. Trimming removed 6 bases from V and 5 bases from J; junction bases left unmatched: 6. The CDR3 DNA reads TGTGCCAGCAGCCCCGACAGGGTATATGGCTACACCTTC. Protein product: CASSPDRVYGYTF.

The chain couples TRBV30 to TRBJ2-3; D is uncertain. The CDR3 has 12 residues. Trimming left V 1 base short and J 3 bases short, with 5 bases between. Germline V lookup: CDR1 GTSNPN, CDR2 SVGIG (reference sequence). CDR3 nucleotide sequence: TGTGCCTGGAGTGAAGCGACAGATACGCAGTATTTT. Its protein product is CAWSEATDTQYF.

The J gene is TRBJ1-1, the V gene TRBV2, with no clear D. V lost 6 bases, J lost 1 base, and 6 bases lay in between. Germline CDR1 SNHLY, CDR2 FYNNEI. The CDR3 is 12 residues long. The CDR3 spells CASREWNTEAFF. CDR3 coding DNA: TGTGCCAGCAGAGAGTGGAACACTGAAGCTTTCTTT.

The chain links TRBV2 to TRBJ2-5, with TRBD1 as a possible D gene (5 bases). Germline values: CDR1 SNHLY, CDR2 FYNNEI. The CDR3 covers 14 residues. Trimming removed 7 bases from V and 0 bases from J, with 12 bases in between. CDR3 coding DNA: TGTGCCAGCACCGGATCAGGGTACCAAGAGACCCAGTACTTC. Translating it yields CASTGSGYQETQYF.